The 27 T cell receptor beta chains below all came from one sample that was sequenced in a study of long-term antiretroviral therapy in people with HIV. Runs used v3.0 of the immunoSEQ assay and were done at survey level. Here immunoSEQ multiplex PCR was the method, and the copy in TCRdb shows in-frame clones only, minus some. There are roughly 22,000 clones in the sample; roughly 82% occur only once, and less than 2.5% lies in the top ten. Material: unsorted PBMCs, obtained 3 years after starting antiretroviral therapy. All receptors derive from a man aged 45-65 years with HIV.

This clone was counted a few times. In nucleotides, the CDR3 is TGTGCCAGCAGCCAAGACCTTCCCCAGGGGAACGAGCAGTACTTC. Its translation: CASSQDLPQGNEQYF. The chain employs TRBV14 and TRBJ2-7; possible D gene TRBD1, 6 bases. CDR3 size: 15 residues. V lost 0 bases, J lost 5 bases, and 14 bases lay in between. CDR1 and CDR2 (germline): SGHDN, FVKESK.

V and J are TRBV2 and TRBJ1-5; TRBD1 agrees at 7 bases. This CDR3 has 15 amino acids. Germline V gene lookup returns CDR1 SNHLY and CDR2 FYNNEI. With V trimmed by 6 bases and J by 3 bases, 8 bases remained unmatched. The CDR3 loop is CASSVPGTDNQPQHF. Written as DNA, the CDR3 is TGTGCCAGCAGCGTACCCGGGACAGACAATCAGCCCCAGCATTTT.

The V and J genes are TRBV14 and TRBJ2-5, with 9 bases matching TRBD1. This CDR3 has 15 amino acids. J lost 4 bases, V lost 5 bases, and 8 bases had no gene match. The germline CDR1 and CDR2 sequences are SGHDN and FVKESK. CDR3 DNA: TGTGCCAGCAGCTACCTACAGGGGGCGAGAGAGACCCAGTACTTC. Translating gives CASSYLQGARETQYF.

V gene TRBV7-2 combines with J gene TRBJ1-1; the match to TRBD1 covers 11 bases. Germline V gives CDR1 SGHTA, CDR2 FQGNSA. V shed 4 bases, J shed 2 bases, and the junction held 6 bases outside the gene matches. This CDR3 is built from 16 residues. CDR3: CASSSRTGGLNTEAFF. The CDR3 nucleotides are TGTGCCAGCAGCTCTCGGACAGGGGGCTTAAACACTGAAGCTTTCTTT.

The rearrangement uses TRBV19 and TRBJ1-1; D call uncertain. The CDR3 loop spans 11 amino acids. CDR1 is LNHDA and CDR2 is SQIVND in the germline V gene (reference sequence). Trimming left V 4 bases short and J 9 bases short, with 9 bases between. CDR3 nucleotide sequence: TGTGCCAGTAGTACGAGGGTCAAAGCTTTCTTT. Its translation is CASSTRVKAFF.

By frequency in the sample, this clone is medium-sized. This rearrangement joins TRBV6-1 to TRBJ2-7, with D perhaps TRBD2 (6 bases). The CDR3 is 15 residues long. Germline V gene lookup returns CDR1 MNHNS and CDR2 SASEGT. Deletions cut 8 bases from V and 3 bases from J, with 20 bases between. This CDR3 reads CASQVVGEASYEQYF. CDR3 coding DNA: TGTGCCAGCCAAGTGGTGGGGGAGGCGAGCTACGAGCAGTACTTC.

The rearrangement uses TRBV5-1 and TRBJ1-4; 10 bases align to TRBD1. Germline V gives CDR1 SGHRS, CDR2 YFSETQ. The V and J ends lost 4 bases and 7 bases, in that order; junction bases with no gene match: 4. The CDR3 contains 14 residues. This CDR3 is CASSRDRGLEKLFF. The DNA of the CDR3 is TGCGCCAGCAGCCGAGACAGGGGGCTTGAAAAACTGTTTTTT.

V is TRBV10-1 and J is TRBJ1-1; TRBD1 agrees at 7 bases. This CDR3 has 15 residues. Germline lookup yields CDR1 WNHNN and CDR2 SYGVQD (reference sequence). V lost 2 bases, J lost 2 bases, and 5 bases stayed unmatched. The CDR3 DNA reads TGCGCCAGCAGTGAGACTAACAGGGGAAACACTGAAGCTTTCTTT. This sequence encodes CASSETNRGNTEAFF.

On this clone itself: A read error may account for a junction end that differs from germline. The rearrangement links TRBV5-4 to TRBJ2-1; TRBD2 might be the D (6 bases). The CDR3 loop spans 12 amino acids. Germline CDR1 SGHNT, CDR2 YYREEE (reference sequence). The CDR3 DNA follows: TGTGCCAGCAGCTTGGCTGCTGGTCGGGAGCTCTTC. It is translated as CASSLAAGRELF.

This chain uses TRBV5-4 with TRBJ2-1, with TRBD1 matching 7 bases. V lost 4 bases, J lost 0 bases, and 7 bases stayed unmatched. The CDR3 has 16 amino acids. Looked up from germline, CDR1 is SGHNT and CDR2 is YYREEE (reference sequence). For the CDR3, the DNA is TGTGCCAGCAGCAAGCCGGGACAGAGCTCCTACAATGAGCAGTTCTTC. This sequence encodes CASSKPGQSSYNEQFF.

For the CDR3, the DNA is TGCAGCGTTGAAGATCGGGTCCGAATGTGGACTGAAGCTTTCTTT. Its translation: CSVEDRVRMWTEAFF. The chain employs TRBV29-1 and TRBJ1-1; D uncertain. The CDR3 consists of 15 residues. The V end lost 0 bases, the J end lost 5 bases, and 16 bases lay between the germline ends. CDR1 and CDR2 (germline): SQVTM, ANQGSEA.

The chain employs TRBV28 and TRBJ2-1; tentatively, D is TRBD1 (6 bases). The CDR3 consists of 16 residues. V lost 3 bases and J 5 bases, leaving 17 bases between the germline ends. CDR1 and CDR2 (germline): MDHEN, SYDVKM. This CDR3 is CASSLVEGVGNNEQFF. The CDR3 DNA is TGTGCCAGCAGTTTGGTCGAGGGGGTCGGCAACAATGAGCAGTTCTTC.

V gene TRBV7-2 combines with J gene TRBJ1-2; tentative D call: TRBD1 (6 bases). CDR1 is SGHTA, CDR2 FQGNSA, per germline. The CDR3 covers 16 residues. V was trimmed by 7 bases and J by 1 base, leaving 19 bases between them. DNA of the CDR3: TGTGCCAGCATCCCTGAACCGGGACACAATAACTATGGCTACACCTTC. Its translation is CASIPEPGHNNYGYTF. Full variable domain (outside the CDR3, taken from reference TRBV7-2 and TRBJ1-2): GAGVSQSPSNKVTEKGKDVELRCDPISGHTALYWYRQSLGQGLEFLIYFQGNSAPDKSGLPSDRFSAERTGGSVSTLTIQRTQQEDSAVYLCASIPEPGHNNYGYTFGSGTRLTVV.

This clone was detected only once. The J gene is TRBJ2-4, the V gene TRBV30, with D tentatively TRBD1 (6 bases). Germline CDR1 is GTSNPN and CDR2 is SVGIG (reference sequence). The CDR3 runs 13 residues. V was cut by 1 base and J by 8 bases, with 12 bases left in between. The CDR3 DNA reads TGTGCCTGGAGTGCCGGCAGGGGATACATTCAGTACTTC. Protein: CAWSAGRGYIQYF.

This rearrangement joins TRBV4-3 to TRBJ1-2; possible D gene TRBD1, 6 bases. The CDR3 consists of 18 residues. Germline V gene lookup returns CDR1 LGHNA and CDR2 YSLEER. Trimming cost V 0 bases and J 4 bases, with 21 bases left between them. The CDR3: CASSQDWSGGGSVYGYTF. CDR3 DNA sequence: TGCGCCAGCAGCCAAGATTGGTCCGGGGGCGGGAGTGTCTATGGCTACACCTTC.

The chain has TRBV11-3 and TRBJ1-3; D gene unclear. Trimming stripped 0 bases from V and 2 bases from J, with 8 bases between. The CDR3 spans 15 residues. The germline V gene has CDR1 SGHNT and CDR2 YENEEA. For the CDR3, the DNA is TGTGCCAGCAGCTTAGAGACCAGACCTGGAAACACCATATATTTT. Residues: CASSLETRPGNTIYF.

V and J are TRBV27 and TRBJ2-5; D possibly corresponds to TRBD1 (6 bases). CDR3 length equals 14 residues. The germline V gene has CDR1 MNHEY and CDR2 SMNVEV (reference sequence). V lost 4 bases and J 5 bases, leaving 14 bases between the germline ends. Written as DNA, the CDR3 is TGTGCCAGCAGTTCCTCAGGGGTGCGGGAGACCCAGTACTTC. Translation gives CASSSSGVRETQYF.

The V gene is TRBV10-3, the J gene TRBJ1-1, with a tentative D call TRBD1 (6 bases). Germline-derived CDR1 and CDR2 are ENHRY and SYGVKD. The ends were cut back, 1 base at V and 1 base at J, with 10 bases in the middle. The CDR3 runs 15 residues. The CDR3 nucleotides are TGTGCCATCAGTGAGTGGGGACACAAGAACACTGAAGCTTTCTTT. Protein product: CAISEWGHKNTEAFF.

A single count supports this clone. This rearrangement joins TRBV7-2 to TRBJ2-7, with a weak D call TRBD1 (6 bases). Germline V lookup: CDR1 SGHTA, CDR2 FQGNSA. The V gene lost 5 bases and the J gene lost 3 bases, with 17 bases spanning the gap. The CDR3 has 15 residues. The DNA for the CDR3 is TGTGCCAGCAGCCAGCTAGGGGGTTCTCTCTACGAGCAGTACTTC. It codes for CASSQLGGSLYEQYF.

The chain recombines TRBV5-1 with TRBJ2-7; TRBD1 agrees at 8 bases. This CDR3 has 16 amino acids. J lost 1 base, V lost 4 bases, and 10 bases had no gene match. Per germline, CDR1 SGHRS and CDR2 YFSETQ. CDR3 in amino acids: CASSGFPGTGSYEQYF. Here the CDR3 DNA reads TGCGCCAGCAGCGGATTTCCCGGGACAGGTTCCTACGAGCAGTACTTC.

The rearrangement links TRBV7-2 to TRBJ2-7; D perhaps matches TRBD2 (5 bases). V was cut by 2 bases and J by 0 bases, with 11 bases left in between. The length of the CDR3 is 15 residues. Germline V gives CDR1 SGHTA, CDR2 FQGNSA. The CDR3 nucleotides are TGTGCCAGCAGCTTACGGACTCAGAGCTCCTACGAGCAGTACTTC. Protein: CASSLRTQSSYEQYF.

The chain combines TRBV28 with TRBJ2-7; 14 bases agree with TRBD2. Germline CDR1 reads MDHEN; CDR2 reads SYDVKM. V was pared by 7 bases and J by 6 bases, with 17 bases of the junction left unmatched. CDR3 length: 18 amino acids. The CDR3, as DNA: TGTGCCAGCACCCCCCCGGGACTAGCGGGGGCGCCCGGGGGCGAGCAGTACTTC. Translating gives CASTPPGLAGAPGGEQYF.

In its sample, this clone was seen a few times. The chain is built from TRBV30 and TRBJ1-1; no clear D gene. Trimming removed 3 bases from V and 7 bases from J, with 9 bases in between. Germline CDR1 reads GTSNPN; CDR2 reads SVGIG (reference sequence). The CDR3 length is 11 residues. CDR3 in amino acids: CAWREMGEAFF. The CDR3, as DNA: TGTGCCTGGAGGGAGATGGGTGAAGCTTTCTTT.

This clone was observed a handful of times. The gene calls are TRBV7-3 and TRBJ2-2; TRBD1 aligns across 7 bases. Unmatched junction bases numbered 0, after V lost 0 bases and J lost 5 bases. This CDR3 has 14 amino acids. CDR1 SGHTA and CDR2 FQGTGA come from the germline V gene. CDR3 sequence (DNA): TGTGCCAGCAGCTTAACGGACAGGACCGGGGAGCTGTTTTTT. Its translation is CASSLTDRTGELFF.

This rearrangement joins TRBV4-1 to TRBJ1-1; D unclear. Trimming pared 1 base from V and 8 bases from J, leaving 20 bases between. The germline gives CDR1 MGHRA, CDR2 YSYEKL. The CDR3 is 16 amino acids. DNA for the CDR3: TGCGCCAGCAGCCAAGGAAGTAGAGGTTGGGAGTCCGAAGCTTTCTTT. This encodes CASSQGSRGWESEAFF.

The chain uses TRBV5-5 and TRBJ1-3; D unclear. This CDR3 is 17 amino acids long. In germline, CDR1 is SGHKS, CDR2 YYEKEE (reference sequence). Between the trimmed V and J ends, which lost 0 bases and 0 bases, there was a span of 13 bases. The DNA for the CDR3 is TGTGCCAGCAGCTTGGCCACAATAAGACTCTCTGGAAACACCATATATTTT. As protein: CASSLATIRLSGNTIYF.

This clone was counted a single time. The chain uses TRBV18 and TRBJ1-5; D gene ambiguous. Germline V gene lookup returns CDR1 KGHSH and CDR2 LQKENI. The V end was cut by 1 base, the J end by 0 bases, with 13 bases between. This CDR3 has 17 residues. DNA for the CDR3: TGTGCCAGCTCACCACGAACGGGAGATTATAGCAATCAGCCCCAGCATTTT. Protein: CASSPRTGDYSNQPQHF.